This is a list of T cell receptor beta chains from one sample in a study of blood T cell repertoires in COVID-19. Some clones are missing from TCRdb's copy, which holds only in-frame ones; the method was immunoSEQ multiplex PCR. The repertoire includes some 200,000 clones, 70% to 85% of them detected once, and about 5% sits in the top ten. What was sequenced was PBMCs or T cells enriched from blood (not recorded which). The receptor set was obtained from a woman aged 55-69 years with acute COVID-19. CDR3s include the opening cysteine and the closing phenylalanine or tryptophan. Each record gives: CDR3 DNA, CDR3 protein, clone size, V gene, J gene, D gene. A D gene is named only where the DNA matches it firmly. Size is stated for part of the rows, as once, few or many counts, or as a class when the clone is expanded.

TGCAGCGTTGAAGAAGTCAGGGCAGACTATGGCTACACCTTC	CSVEEVRADYGYTF	NA	TRBV29-1	TRBJ1-2	NA
TGTGCCAGCAGCTTTACAGGTTCTGGAAACACCATATATTTT	CASSFTGSGNTIYF	NA	TRBV5-6	TRBJ1-3	NA
TGTGCCAGCAGTGAGGACAGGGGGCATCGGTCACCCCTCCACTTT	CASSEDRGHRSPLHF	NA	TRBV25-1	TRBJ1-6	TRBD1
TGTGCCAGCAGTTTATCCGGGACAGGGGCCTACGAGCAGTACTTC	CASSLSGTGAYEQYF	NA	TRBV27	TRBJ2-7	TRBD1
TGTGCCAGCAGCTTAGGCCAGGGCTCAGGAAACACCATATATTTT	CASSLGQGSGNTIYF	NA	TRBV13	TRBJ1-3	NA
TGTGCCAGCAGCTTTCCCATCCACACAGATACGCAGTATTTT	CASSFPIHTDTQYF	NA	TRBV6-2/TRBV6-3	TRBJ2-3	NA
TGTGCCATCAGTGAGGGGGAGGGGCTCTACAATGAGCAGTTCTTC	CAISEGEGLYNEQFF	few	TRBV10-3	TRBJ2-1	TRBD2
TGTGCCAGCAACGAGCAGGGGGCGAGCAATCAGCCCCAGCATTTT	CASNEQGASNQPQHF	NA	TRBV6-1	TRBJ1-5	TRBD1
TGTGCCAGCAGCTTGTGGAGGGAGGGTCAGCCCCAGCATTTT	CASSLWREGQPQHF	NA	TRBV5-8	TRBJ1-5	NA
TGTGCCAGCAGTTACATGAGGGAGGGCTACGAGCAGTACTTC	CASSYMREGYEQYF	many	TRBV6-5	TRBJ2-7	TRBD2
TGTGCCAGCAGCTTGGAACAGGGGGCGCGGCTGGCTTTCTTT	CASSLEQGARLAFF	NA	TRBV5-5	TRBJ1-1	TRBD1
TGCGCCAGCAGCTTTGACGGCGGGGGGGCTAGCGCGGGAAAACTGTTTTTT	CASSFDGGGASAGKLFF	NA	TRBV5-1	TRBJ1-4	NA
TGTGCCAGTAGTTACTCCGGGACAGGGGTGGGGAACTATGGCTACACCTTC	CASSYSGTGVGNYGYTF	NA	TRBV19	TRBJ1-2	TRBD1
TGCAGCGTTGATGCGGGGCAGTGGTGGGGCTACACCTTC	CSVDAGQWWGYTF	NA	TRBV29-1	TRBJ1-2	NA
TGCAGTGCTAGTTCCGCAGGGCGGGGAGACAATCAGCCCCAGCATTTT	CSASSAGRGDNQPQHF	NA	TRBV20-1	TRBJ1-5	NA
TGTGCCAGCAGCTGGGTGGACAGGGGGAATGAGCAGTTCTTC	CASSWVDRGNEQFF	NA	TRBV5-5	TRBJ2-1	TRBD1